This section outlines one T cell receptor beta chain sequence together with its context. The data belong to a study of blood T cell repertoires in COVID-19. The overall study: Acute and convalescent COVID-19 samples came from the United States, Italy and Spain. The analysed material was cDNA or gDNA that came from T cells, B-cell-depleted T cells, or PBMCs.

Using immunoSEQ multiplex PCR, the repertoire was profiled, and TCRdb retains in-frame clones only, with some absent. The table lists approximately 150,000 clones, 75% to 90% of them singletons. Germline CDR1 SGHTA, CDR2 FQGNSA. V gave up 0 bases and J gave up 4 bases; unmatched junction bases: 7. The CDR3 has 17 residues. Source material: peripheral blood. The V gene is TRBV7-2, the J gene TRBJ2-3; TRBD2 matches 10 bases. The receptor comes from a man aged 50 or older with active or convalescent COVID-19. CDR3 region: CASSLAKGGLASDTQYF. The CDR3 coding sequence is TGTGCCAGCAGCTTAGCAAAGGGGGGACTAGCGTCAGATACGCAGTATTTT.